Sequencing of this TCR beta chain was carried out in a study of T cell responses to AZD1222 COVID-19 vaccine. Study-wide results and limits: As reported, nearly half of all spike-specific TCRs target variant regions that are unmutated. The study identified only six AZD1222 recipients as seropositive at baseline. Mapped onto spike, vaccine-associated CD4 TCRs spanned it and were dominant at 160-218 and 743-854.

Combined were second doses at about 4 or about 12 weeks. CDR1 is SGHAT, CDR2 FQNNGV, per germline. The CDR3 consists of 18 residues. The V end was cut by 1 base, the J end by 4 bases, with 22 bases between. The protocol was immunoSEQ multiplex PCR, while the TCRdb copy is restricted to in-frame clones and leaves out a portion. Of roughly 80,000 clones detected, around nine tenths appear once; the ten largest clones hold roughly 5.9%. The table lists this clone with a count of one. Its antigen is not known. The source material was peripheral blood, sampled 28 days after the second AZD1222 dose. The origin of this receptor is an adult who received the AZD1222 COVID-19 vaccine. This chain uses TRBV11-2 with TRBJ2-5, with D possibly being TRBD1 (6 bases). The CDR3 nucleotides read TGTGCCAGCAGCTTAGTAGGACTTGTCGGGACACACTCAGAGACCCAGTACTTC. Translated: CASSLVGLVGTHSETQYF.